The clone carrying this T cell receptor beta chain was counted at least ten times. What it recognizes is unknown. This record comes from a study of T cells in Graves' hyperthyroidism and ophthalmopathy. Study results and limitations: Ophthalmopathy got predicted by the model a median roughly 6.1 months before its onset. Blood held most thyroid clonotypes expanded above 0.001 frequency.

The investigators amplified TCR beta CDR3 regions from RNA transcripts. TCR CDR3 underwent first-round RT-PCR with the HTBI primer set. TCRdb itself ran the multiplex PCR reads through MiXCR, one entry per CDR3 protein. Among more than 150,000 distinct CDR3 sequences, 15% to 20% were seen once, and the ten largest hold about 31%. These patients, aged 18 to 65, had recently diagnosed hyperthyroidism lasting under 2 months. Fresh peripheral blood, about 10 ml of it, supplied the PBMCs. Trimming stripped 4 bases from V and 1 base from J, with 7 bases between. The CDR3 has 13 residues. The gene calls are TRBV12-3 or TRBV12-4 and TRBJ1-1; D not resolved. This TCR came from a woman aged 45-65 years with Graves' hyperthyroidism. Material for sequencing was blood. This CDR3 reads CASSSLANTEAFF. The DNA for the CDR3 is TGTGCCAGCAGTTCGTTGGCGAACACTGAAGCTTTCTTT.